The source of this T cell receptor beta chain is a study of tumor and adjacent non-tumor tissue in lung cancer. Study observations and caveats: Top 100 clones took a larger repertoire share in normal lung.

The library came from three nested PCR rounds adapted from ARM-PCR protocols. TCRdb called the multiplex PCR reads again in MiXCR, with one record for every CDR3 protein. Among roughly 82,000 distinct CDR3 sequences listed, more than 75% were seen once. This CDR3 region has 14 residues. Trimming removed 3 bases at V and 7 bases at J, with 13 bases between. The template was RNA from unsorted bulk tissue. The normal lung tissue was taken more than 3 cm from the tumor edge. As concerns this clonotype: The antigen remains unidentified.

The clonotype was recovered from a woman aged 45-65 years with non-small cell lung cancer. This rearrangement joins TRBV12-3 or TRBV12-4 to TRBJ2-4; D not resolved. The sequenced sample was distant non-tumor lung tissue. The CDR3 protein is CASSLRQYSNIQYF. The CDR3 DNA sequence: TGTGCCAGCAGTTTGCGGCAGTATTCGAACATTCAGTACTTC.